This T cell receptor beta chain was found in a study of T cell responses to AZD1222 COVID-19 vaccine (dated by TCRdb to about 2021). At the level of the whole study: AZD1222 recipients whose second dose came at about 4 weeks and those whose second dose came at about 12 weeks were combined into one group, since spike-specific TCR depth and breadth did not differ between the two schedules. A total of 240 or so trial participants underwent TCR sequencing, of whom roughly 210 had received two doses of AZD1222 and 26 had received two doses of the MenACWY control vaccine. Trial participants were enrolled by age into subgroups of 18-55, 56-69 and 70-plus years, and around 150, 28 and 57 TCR-sequenced participants, respectively, were included in these subgroups.

Spanning cysteine to phenylalanine, the CDR3 consists of 13 amino acids. The DNA shown is the 39-base CDR3, in frame from base 1. CDR1 GTSNPN and CDR2 SVGIG are derived from the germline V gene (reference sequence). Trimming costs V 3 bases and J 4 bases, and their ends lie 13 bases apart. The CDR3 regions of human TCRbeta chains were subjected to immunosequencing. Per the authors' processing: Repertoire TCRs were checked for matches against a reference library of SARS-CoV-2-specific TCRs that had been generated using the MIRA antigen-specificity platform. Breadth meant the fraction of unique TCRs that were SARS-CoV-2-associated, whereas depth meant the fraction of total T cells that were SARS-CoV-2-associated. Using the MIRA data, each spike-specific TCR was mapped to the spike region that the TCR reacts to and placed in a CD4 or CD8 class. Log10-transformed breadth and depth values were compared by one-way ANOVA with Sidak's multiple comparisons tests. The immuneACCESS repertoire file appears here via TCRdb, limited to in-frame rearrangements. These files lack a portion of the clones; in checked studies, under half of the deficit traces to unresolved V genes, and the cause of the others is not known. V, J and clone size derive from that table, while D and trimming were established from the DNA sequence. The table for this sample lists some 180,000 clones; roughly 92% of them were counted only once. Around 9.3% of the sample rests with the top ten.

The investigation overall reported the following: Because no samples from the day 14 peak response were available, repertoires could be characterized only after the peak T cell response. In the small 56-69-year group, the increase in depth fell short of significance, most likely because of low power. Participants were mostly white British and included more females than males, and it was suggested by the authors that clonal diversity may have been underestimated. Epitopes outside the regions mutated in the B.1.351 and B.1.1.7 variants were reportedly recognized by nearly half of the unique spike-specific TCRs. CD4 TCRs associated with the vaccine covered the entire spike protein, and the dominant responses were in regions 160-218 and 743-854. Only six AZD1222 recipients were SARS-CoV-2 seropositive at baseline, limiting conclusions about previously exposed vaccinees. After two AZD1222 doses, both the breadth and the depth of spike-specific TCRs were significantly higher than at day 0 and than in MenACWY recipients.

This clone was detected once. Its antigen target is currently unknown. Base qualities were left out, and no much larger clone turns up one base away. Read against the paper, the sample's time point label means: baseline before first vaccination. Vaccinee samples were obtained from the UK trials COV001 and COV002, which included a single-blind randomized controlled phase 2/3 trial of AZD1222 (ChAdOx1 nCoV-19) in healthy adults. For TCRbeta chain sequencing, PBMC samples from trial participants were taken at day 0 and at day 28 after the second dose. Here the chain combines TRBV30 and TRBJ2-7; 6 matching bases give a weak D call of TRBD2. The receptor was isolated from an adult in good health. The sample here was peripheral blood, taken on day 0 of AZD1222 vaccination. DNA sequence: TGTGCCTGGAGGCTGACTAGGAGATACGAGCAGTACTTC. It is translated as CAWRLTRRYEQYF.